This TCR beta chain was profiled in a study of T cell responses to AZD1222 COVID-19 vaccine. Germline CDR1 reads KGHSH; CDR2 reads LQKENI. V shed 5 bases, J shed 5 bases, and the junction held 10 bases outside the gene matches. CDR3 length equals 15 residues. This table comes from immunoSEQ multiplex PCR, and its TCRdb copy is limited to in-frame clones, with some not included. The profile covers some 200,000 clones, with approximately 93% appearing a single time and approximately 1% taken by the ten largest. The starting material was peripheral blood, obtained 28 days after the second AZD1222 dose. This TCR came from an adult who received the AZD1222 COVID-19 vaccine. The chain carries TRBV18 and TRBJ2-3; TRBD1 matches at 7 bases. Here the CDR3 reads CASSERTGAGDTQYF. The CDR3, as DNA: TGTGCCAGCTCAGAGAGAACAGGGGCTGGAGATACGCAGTATTTT.